The 14 T cell receptor beta chains presented below share a single source sample, sequenced in a study of long-term antiretroviral therapy in people with HIV. This was the immunoSEQ v3.0 assay at survey level. Clones were sequenced by immunoSEQ multiplex PCR, and TCRdb holds only the in-frame ones, with some missing. The repertoire holds some 30,000 clones, with around 93% as singletons. This material consisted of unsorted PBMCs, taken around 7.4 years after starting antiretroviral therapy. These receptors all come from a man aged 50 to 59 with HIV.

This rearrangement joins TRBV19 to TRBJ2-7; 12 bases are shared with TRBD2. This CDR3 region has 16 residues. Germline V gene data show CDR1 as LNHDA and CDR2 as SQIVND (reference sequence). Unmatched junction bases numbered 7, after V lost 5 bases and J lost 2 bases. The CDR3 DNA is TGTGCCAGTAGTGCCGGACTAGCGGGGACTCCCTACGAGCAGTACTTC. It yields the protein CASSAGLAGTPYEQYF.

The chain uses TRBV5-1 and TRBJ1-6; D unresolved. V lost 3 bases and J lost 7, with 5 bases in between. Germline loops: CDR1 SGHRS, CDR2 YFSETQ. The CDR3 is 12 residues long. CDR3 bases: TGCGCCAGCAGCTCGGAGAATTCACCCCTCCACTTT. Protein sequence: CASSSENSPLHF. The full variable domain, in which reference TRBV5-1 and TRBJ1-6 provide the parts outside the CDR3, is KAGVTQTPRYLIKTRGQQVTLSCSPISGHRSVSWYQQTPGQGLQFLFEYFSETQRNKGNFPGRFSGRQFSNSRSEMNVSTLELGDSALYLCASSSENSPLHFGNGTRLTVT.

V usage is TRBV4-3 and J usage is TRBJ1-5, with a possible D match to TRBD1 (5 bases). This CDR3 spans 14 amino acids. The germline CDR1 and CDR2 sequences are LGHNA and YSLEER. Trimming pared 0 bases from V and 7 bases from J, leaving 10 bases between. The CDR3 sequence: CASSQERGGQPQHF. Written as DNA, the CDR3 is TGCGCCAGCAGCCAAGAAAGGGGAGGGCAGCCCCAGCATTTT.

The chain joins TRBV6-1 to TRBJ1-1; D remains ambiguous. Germline-derived CDR1 and CDR2 are MNHNS and SASEGT. This CDR3 has 14 residues. The V end lost 2 bases, the J end lost 1 base, and 8 bases lay between the germline ends. CDR3 in amino acids: CASSELAGNTEAFF. The CDR3 coding sequence is TGTGCCAGCAGTGAACTGGCGGGGAACACTGAAGCTTTCTTT.

CDR3 bases: TGTGCCAGCAGTTTGCAGAGCGCAAACGAAAATTCACCCCTCCACTTT. This codes for CASSLQSANENSPLHF. This sequence joins TRBV27 and TRBJ1-6; no clear D gene. CDR1 and CDR2 (germline): MNHEY, SMNVEV (reference sequence). The CDR3 covers 16 residues. Trimming took 3 bases from V and 7 from J, leaving 16 bases between them.

The rearrangement uses TRBV2 and TRBJ1-3, with 9 positions matching TRBD1. Germline V gives CDR1 SNHLY, CDR2 FYNNEI. The CDR3 runs 14 residues. With V trimmed by 8 bases and J by 2 bases, 4 bases remained unmatched. CDR3 amino acids: CASLDRGTGNTIYF. The CDR3 coding sequence is TGTGCCAGCTTGGACAGGGGCACTGGAAACACCATATATTTT.

The chain carries TRBV27 and TRBJ2-3; D gene uncertain. V was pared by 5 bases and J by 2 bases, with 14 bases between. This CDR3 is 15 amino acids long. Germline-derived CDR1 and CDR2 are MNHEY and SMNVEV (reference sequence). This chain's CDR3 is CASSPSDGSTDTQYF. The CDR3 bases are TGTGCCAGCAGTCCCTCGGACGGATCCACAGATACGCAGTATTTT.

A single count supports this clone. The chain joins TRBV18 to TRBJ2-2; 12 nucleotides align to TRBD1. The CDR3 covers 18 residues. Germline V CDR1 and CDR2: KGHSH, LQKENI. V lost 4 bases and J lost 4; bases outside the gene matches: 10. Written as DNA, the CDR3 is TGTGCCAGCTCACAAACACCGGGACAGGGGGCAATCACCGGGGAGCTGTTTTTT. This codes for CASSQTPGQGAITGELFF.

V and J are TRBV6-7 and TRBJ2-5; D gene uncertain. TRBV6-7 is noted as an ORF with a role that remains uncertain. Between the trimmed V and J ends, which lost 0 bases and 1 base, there was a span of 18 bases. The CDR3 consists of 18 residues. The CDR3 region is CASSYSPLEINPQETQYF. The CDR3, as DNA: TGTGCCAGCAGTTACTCGCCCCTAGAGATCAACCCCCAAGAGACCCAGTACTTC.

The V call is TRBV14, the J call TRBJ2-3; D is undetermined. Germline CDR1 SGHDN, CDR2 FVKESK. The CDR3 contains 13 residues. V shed 2 bases and J shed 1 base, with 4 bases lying between them. DNA of the CDR3: TGTGCCAGCAGCCAAAAGGGCACAGATACGCAGTATTTT. Translated: CASSQKGTDTQYF.

The V gene is TRBV5-1, the J gene TRBJ1-5; maybe TRBD1 (6 bases). This CDR3 region has 14 residues. With 4 bases removed from V and 7 bases from J, the gap between germline ends came to 15 bases. Germline assignment: CDR1 SGHRS and CDR2 YFSETQ. The CDR3 nucleotides are TGCGCCAGCAGCGAGTGGGGGGGCGGACAGCCCCAGCATTTT. Translation gives CASSEWGGGQPQHF.

The J gene is TRBJ1-2, the V gene TRBV5-1; 8 nucleotides match TRBD1. Trimming removed 0 bases from V and 4 bases from J; junction bases left unmatched: 2. The CDR3 extends over 14 amino acids. Germline lookup yields CDR1 SGHRS and CDR2 YFSETQ. The CDR3 nucleotides are TGCGCCAGCAGCTTGGAGGACAGGGTCTATGGCTACACCTTC. Its translation is CASSLEDRVYGYTF.

V and J are TRBV28 and TRBJ2-1, with D maybe TRBD1 (5 bases). The length of the CDR3 is 15 residues. Germline assignment: CDR1 MDHEN and CDR2 SYDVKM. V lost 6 bases, J lost 16 bases, and 28 bases lay in between. Written as DNA, the CDR3 is TGTGCCAGCAGCCCCCTGGACATGGTCGGCGACAGCGACTTCTTC. This translates into CASSPLDMVGDSDFF.

This rearrangement joins TRBV6-6 to TRBJ1-5; D remains unclear. The V end lost 3 bases, the J end lost 4 bases, and 10 bases lay between the germline ends. Germline CDR1 reads MNHNY; CDR2 reads SVGAGI (reference sequence). This CDR3 has 14 residues. CDR3 in amino acids: CASSYPDKNQPQHF. The CDR3 region has the DNA TGTGCCAGCAGTTATCCAGACAAGAATCAGCCCCAGCATTTT.